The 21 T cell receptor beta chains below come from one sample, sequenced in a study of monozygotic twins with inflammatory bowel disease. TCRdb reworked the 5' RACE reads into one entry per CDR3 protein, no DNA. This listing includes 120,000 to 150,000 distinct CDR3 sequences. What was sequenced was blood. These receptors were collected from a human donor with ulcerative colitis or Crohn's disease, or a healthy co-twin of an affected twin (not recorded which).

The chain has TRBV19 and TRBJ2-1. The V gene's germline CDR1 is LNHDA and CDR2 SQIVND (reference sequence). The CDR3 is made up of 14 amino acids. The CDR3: CASSMTPSYNEQFF. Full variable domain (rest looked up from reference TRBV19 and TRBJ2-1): DGGITQSPKYLFRKEGQNVTLSCEQNLNHDAMYWYRQDPGQGLRLIYYSQIVNDFQKGDIAEGYSVSREKKESFPLTVTSAQKNPTAFYLCASSMTPSYNEQFFGPGTRLTVL.

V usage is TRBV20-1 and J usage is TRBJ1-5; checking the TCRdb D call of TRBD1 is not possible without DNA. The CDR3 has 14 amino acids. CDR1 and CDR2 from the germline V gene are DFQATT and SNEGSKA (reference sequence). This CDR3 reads CSARDTGGNQPQHF.

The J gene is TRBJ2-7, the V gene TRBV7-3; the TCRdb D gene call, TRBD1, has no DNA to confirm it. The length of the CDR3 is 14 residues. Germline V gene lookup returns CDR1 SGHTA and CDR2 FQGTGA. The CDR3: CASSLQGQAYEQYF. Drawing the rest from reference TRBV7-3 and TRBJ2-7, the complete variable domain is GAGVSQTPSNKVTEKGKYVELRCDPISGHTALYWYRQSLGQGPEFLIYFQGTGAADDSGLPNDRFFAVRPEGSVSTLKIQRTERGDSAVYLCASSLQGQAYEQYFGPGTRLTVT.

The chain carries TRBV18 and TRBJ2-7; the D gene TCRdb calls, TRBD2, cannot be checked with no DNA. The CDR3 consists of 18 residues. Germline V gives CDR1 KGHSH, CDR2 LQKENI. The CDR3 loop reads CASSRGLAGAGSSYERYF.

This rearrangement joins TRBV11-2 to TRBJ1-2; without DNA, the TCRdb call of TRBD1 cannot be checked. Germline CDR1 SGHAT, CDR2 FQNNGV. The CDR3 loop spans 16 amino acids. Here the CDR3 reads CASSLVGRAQMEGYTF.

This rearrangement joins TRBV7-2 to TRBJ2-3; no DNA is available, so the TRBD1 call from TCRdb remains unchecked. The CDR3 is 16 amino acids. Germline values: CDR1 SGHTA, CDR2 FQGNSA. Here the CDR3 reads CASSLVGHLDGDTQYF.

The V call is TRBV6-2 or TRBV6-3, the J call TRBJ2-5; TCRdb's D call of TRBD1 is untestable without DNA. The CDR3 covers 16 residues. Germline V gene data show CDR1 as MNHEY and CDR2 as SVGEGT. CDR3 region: CASSYYTTGAGKTQYF.

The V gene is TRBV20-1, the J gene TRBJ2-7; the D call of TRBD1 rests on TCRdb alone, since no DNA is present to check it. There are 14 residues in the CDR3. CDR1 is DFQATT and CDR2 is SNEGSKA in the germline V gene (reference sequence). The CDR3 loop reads CSAHARTGEDEQYF.

The CDR3: CASSNSNTGELFF. The chain is built from TRBV6-6 and TRBJ2-2. The CDR3 length is 13 residues. Germline values: CDR1 MNHNY, CDR2 SVGAGI (reference sequence).

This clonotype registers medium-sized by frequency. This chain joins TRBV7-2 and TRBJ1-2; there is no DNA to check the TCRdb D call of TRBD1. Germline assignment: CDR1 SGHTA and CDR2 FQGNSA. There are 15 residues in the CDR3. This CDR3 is CASSPRGADNYGYTF.

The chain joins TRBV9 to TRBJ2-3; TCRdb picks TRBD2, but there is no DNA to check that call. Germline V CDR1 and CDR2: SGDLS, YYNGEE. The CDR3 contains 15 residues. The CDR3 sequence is CASSTLAGVGDTQYF.

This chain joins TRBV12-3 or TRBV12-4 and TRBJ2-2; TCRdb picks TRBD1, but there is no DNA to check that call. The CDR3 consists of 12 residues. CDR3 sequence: CASSYRQPWVFF.

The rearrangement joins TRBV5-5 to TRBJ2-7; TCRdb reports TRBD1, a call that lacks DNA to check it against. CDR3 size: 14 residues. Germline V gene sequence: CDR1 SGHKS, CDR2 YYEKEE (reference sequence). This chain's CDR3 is CASSGWDRSYEQYF.

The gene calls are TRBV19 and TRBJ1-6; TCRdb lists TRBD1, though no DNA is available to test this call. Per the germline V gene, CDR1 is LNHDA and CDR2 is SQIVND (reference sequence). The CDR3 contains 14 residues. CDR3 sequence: CASSPRGDNSPLHF.

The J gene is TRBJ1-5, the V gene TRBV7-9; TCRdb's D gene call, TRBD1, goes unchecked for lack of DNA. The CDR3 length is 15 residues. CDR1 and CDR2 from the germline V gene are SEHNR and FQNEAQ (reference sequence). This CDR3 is CASSFGAYSNQPQHF.

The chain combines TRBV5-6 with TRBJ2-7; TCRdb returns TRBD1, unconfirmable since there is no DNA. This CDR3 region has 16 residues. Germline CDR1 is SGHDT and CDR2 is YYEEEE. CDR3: CASSLVRGRGIREQYF.

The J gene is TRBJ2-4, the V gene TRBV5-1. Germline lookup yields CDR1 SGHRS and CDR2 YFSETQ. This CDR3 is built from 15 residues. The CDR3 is CASSLVGSFRGIQYF.

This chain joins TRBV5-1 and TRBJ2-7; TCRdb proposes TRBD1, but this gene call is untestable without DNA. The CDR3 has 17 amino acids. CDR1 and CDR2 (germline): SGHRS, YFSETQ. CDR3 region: CASSLAINRGPFDEQYF.

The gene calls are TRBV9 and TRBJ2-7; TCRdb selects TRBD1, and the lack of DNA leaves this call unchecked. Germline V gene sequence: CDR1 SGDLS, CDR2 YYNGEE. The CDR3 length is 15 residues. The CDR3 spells CASSVPYRGSDEQYF.

Here the CDR3 reads CASRTTGVSDTQYF. The rearrangement links TRBV6-2 or TRBV6-3 to TRBJ2-3; the TCRdb call, TRBD1, lacks DNA for checking. The germline V gene has CDR1 MNHEY and CDR2 SVGEGT. The CDR3 runs 14 residues.

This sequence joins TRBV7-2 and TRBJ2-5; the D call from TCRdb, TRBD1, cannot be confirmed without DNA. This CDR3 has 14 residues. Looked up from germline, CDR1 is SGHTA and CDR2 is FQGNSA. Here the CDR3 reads CASSPRLAVETQYF.